This entry concerns a single TCR beta chain. The sample belongs to a study of blood T cell repertoires in COVID-19. Authors' methods: Reference gene primer amplification gave estimated nucleated cell counts. Libraries were prepared by immunoSEQ multiplex PCR; TCRdb keeps only in-frame clonotypes and omits some of them. That table gives V, J and clone size, and the DNA gave D and trimming. The sample contains about 260,000 clones, about 81% of which appear only once. Participants came from some 23 US areas, aged roughly 18 to 95 years. Germline-derived CDR1 and CDR2 are LGHNT and FRNRAP. Trimming shortened V by 6 bases and J by 7 bases, and 13 bases separated the two germline ends. The CDR3 contains 12 residues.

This TCR came from a man under 40 with acute COVID-19. Material: PBMCs or T cells enriched from blood (not recorded which). The rearrangement uses TRBV12-5 and TRBJ2-7, with TRBD1 as a possible D gene (7 bases). CDR3 DNA sequence: TGTGCTAGTGGGCTGACAGGGAGGGAGCAGTACGTC. This gives the protein CASGLTGREQYV.